The rows below give T cell receptor beta chains drawn from one sample of a study of T cell changes during pregnancy in multiple sclerosis. Clones were sequenced by immunoSEQ multiplex PCR, and TCRdb holds only the in-frame ones, with some missing. Of around 100,000 clones listed, 92% are singletons. This specimen consisted of peripheral blood, obtained in the third trimester of pregnancy. These receptors were obtained from a female donor with multiple sclerosis, enrolled in a pregnancy study. Both conserved end residues are part of each CDR3. The D gene is left open where the match is weak. Clone size is stated in some rows and not others, as once, few, many or a class when expanded.

>TRBV11-2|NA|TRBJ2-7|TRBD1
TGTGCCAGCAGCTATACGCCGGGACAGGGGAACGACGAGCAGTACTTC
CASSYTPGQGNDEQYF
>TRBV5-1|NA|TRBJ2-7|TRBD1
TGCGCCAGCAGTCAGGGGGCGTCGTACGAGCAGTACTTC
CASSQGASYEQYF
>TRBV7-3|once|TRBJ2-5|TRBD1
TGTGCCAGCAGCCGATTCCCGGGACAGCAAGAGACCCAGTACTTC
CASSRFPGQQETQYF
>TRBV6-5|NA|TRBJ2-2|TRBD1
TGTGCCAGCACCATGACAGGGCTCAACACCGGGGAGCTGTTTTTT
CASTMTGLNTGELFF
>TRBV5-6|NA|TRBJ1-5|TRBD1
TGTGCCAGCAGCTCCCAGACAGGGGTCTACCAGCCCCAGCATTTT
CASSSQTGVYQPQHF
>TRBV7-9|NA|TRBJ2-3|NA
TGTGCCAGCAGCTTAGCCCAGACAGGTCCGAGAGATACGCAGTATTTT
CASSLAQTGPRDTQYF
>TRBV5-8|NA|TRBJ2-4|TRBD1
TGTGCCACCGTGGGACAGGGAGTGAACATTCAGTACTTC
CATVGQGVNIQYF
>TRBV30|NA|TRBJ1-1|TRBD1
TGTGCCTGGAGACCCGACAGGGGGCCCACTGAAGCTTTCTTT
CAWRPDRGPTEAFF
>TRBV19|NA|TRBJ2-1|NA
TGTGCCAGTAGTATAGCTGGGGGGAACAATGAGCAGTTCTTC
CASSIAGGNNEQFF
>TRBV15|once|TRBJ1-2|TRBD1
TGTGCCACCAGCAGAGGACAGGGGGCCGCTGGCTACACCTTC
CATSRGQGAAGYTF
>TRBV9|NA|TRBJ2-1|TRBD1
TGTGCCAGCAGCGTTCGACCGGGACAGGGAGACAATGAGCAGTTCTTC
CASSVRPGQGDNEQFF
>TRBV6-5|NA|TRBJ2-7|TRBD1
TGTGCCAGCACAAGAAAGGGGGCGTACTACGAGCAGTACTTC
CASTRKGAYYEQYF
>TRBV4-2|NA|TRBJ2-2|NA
TGTGCCAGCAGCCAAGATTCCCCCGAGGCCGGGGAGCTGTTTTTT
CASSQDSPEAGELFF
>TRBV15|NA|TRBJ2-1|TRBD2
TGTGCCACCAGCGCACGACTGGGACTAGCGATATACAATGAGCAGTTCTTC
CATSARLGLAIYNEQFF
>TRBV18|NA|TRBJ1-1|NA
TGTGCCAGCTCACCGGGCTGGAACACTGAAGCTTTCTTT
CASSPGWNTEAFF
>TRBV27|NA|TRBJ2-1|TRBD2
TGTGCCAGCTCCCCAGGGGCGGGGGGTCCCTCCTACAATGAGCAGTTCTTC
CASSPGAGGPSYNEQFF
>TRBV6-1|NA|TRBJ2-2|TRBD1
TGTGCCAGTCGGCAGGGGGCCTTCGGCACCGGGGAGCTGTTTTTT
CASRQGAFGTGELFF
>TRBV30|NA|TRBJ1-1|TRBD1
TGTGCCTGGAGTGCCTACAGGGGAGAGAGGAACACTGAAGCTTTCTTT
CAWSAYRGERNTEAFF
>TRBV4-2|once|TRBJ2-7|TRBD1
TGTGCCAGCAGCCAAGCGACAGGGCTGCCCTACGAGCAGTACTTC
CASSQATGLPYEQYF
>TRBV5-6|NA|TRBJ1-4|NA
TGTGCCAGCAGCCTAGGGTTAGACGGGACAACTAATGAAAAACTGTTTTTT
CASSLGLDGTTNEKLFF
>TRBV2|NA|TRBJ2-5|NA
TGTGCCAGCCTTGGTCGGGGGTGGGAGACCCAGTACTTC
CASLGRGWETQYF
>TRBV5-1|NA|TRBJ2-7|TRBD2
TGCGCCAGCAGCTTCATACTAGCGGGACCAGGGGACGAGCAGTACTTC
CASSFILAGPGDEQYF
>TRBV30|NA|TRBJ2-7|NA
TGTGCCTGGAGTCTAAGATACGAGCAGTACTTC
CAWSLRYEQYF
>TRBV5-1|NA|TRBJ2-7|TRBD2
TGCGCCAGCAGCTTGTGGTCTGGTAGCGGGAGGGTGTACGAGCAGTACTTC
CASSLWSGSGRVYEQYF
>TRBV7-9|few|TRBJ1-5|TRBD1
TGTGCCAGCAGGATAGGAGGGACAGGGGTCGAAGAGGATCAGCCCCAGCATTTT
CASRIGGTGVEEDQPQHF
>TRBV5-1|NA|TRBJ2-4|TRBD2
TGCGCCAGCAGCTTGGGACTAGCGGAAAACATTCAGTACTTC
CASSLGLAENIQYF
>TRBV15|NA|TRBJ2-1|TRBD2
TGTGCCACCAGCAGATCAATTGGGACTAGCGGGAGGATCTGGACCTACAATGAGCAGTTCTTC
CATSRSIGTSGRIWTYNEQFF
>TRBV9|NA|TRBJ1-3|NA
TGTGCCAGCAGCTCAGGGGTCTCTGGAAACACCATATATTTT
CASSSGVSGNTIYF
>TRBV7-9|NA|TRBJ2-7|TRBD1
TGTGCCAGCAGTCCGGGACAGGGAAAAGTAGCGGACCCCTACGAGCAGTACTTC
CASSPGQGKVADPYEQYF
>TRBV5-1|NA|TRBJ1-1|NA
TGCGCCAGCAGCCCTCAGGGTGTGACTGAAGCTTTCTTT
CASSPQGVTEAFF
>TRBV10-2|NA|TRBJ1-2|NA
TGCGCCAGCAGTGAGGGGCAGGGGCGATACTATGGCTACACCTTC
CASSEGQGRYYGYTF
>TRBV28|NA|TRBJ1-2|TRBD1
TGTGCCAGCAGTCTCAGGGGGATGGACTATGGCTACACCTTC
CASSLRGMDYGYTF
>TRBV30|NA|TRBJ2-1|TRBD1
TGTGCCTGGGGGGGGAAGGGACAGGGCCTCACCAACAATACCAATGAGCAGTTCTTC
CAWGGKGQGLTNNTNEQFF
>TRBV6-5|NA|TRBJ1-1|NA
TGTGCCAGCAGTTACTCGCATTATCGGTATGAAGCTTTCTTT
CASSYSHYRYEAFF
>TRBV6-1|NA|TRBJ1-2|TRBD1
TGTGCCAGCAGTGAGGACAGGGTAGGTGGCTACACCTTC
CASSEDRVGGYTF
>TRBV11-2|NA|TRBJ2-3|NA
TGTGCCAGCAGCTTAGGCCCAGGGGGGAGCACAGATACGCAGTATTTT
CASSLGPGGSTDTQYF
>TRBV7-9|NA|TRBJ2-7|TRBD1
TGTGCCAGCAGCTTATCCGGACAGGGGGCTTTTGAGCAGTACTTC
CASSLSGQGAFEQYF